One T cell receptor beta chain is described in this entry. Its cognate antigen is unknown. RNA extraction was followed by reverse transcription into cDNA, which acted as the sequencing template. TCRdb's table, derived via immunoSEQ multiplex PCR, lists solely in-frame clones and lacks some. The table shows 180,000 or so clones, with about 53% occurring only once. This sample was taken from a study of CD8+ T cells in alopecia areata. As for the study in general: Twice daily, treated patients received 5 to 10 mg of oral tofacitinib. General observations from the study: Among the 100 top clones, expanded CD8+ clones, like scalp clonality, were significantly decreased by tofacitinib. It was observed that many expanded lesional clones persisted in scalp and blood during tofacitinib.

Treatment in this sample: oral pan-JAK inhibitor, 5-10 mg twice daily. This TCR was recovered from a human donor with alopecia areata. Source: CD8+ T cells sorted from blood, taken at week 24, from a patient treated with tofacitinib.

CDR3 sequence: CASSLWGGAQSEAFF. The CDR3 DNA reads TGTGCCAGCAGCCTCTGGGGGGGCGCACAAAGTGAAGCTTTCTTT. The chain has TRBV27 and TRBJ1-1, with a weak D call TRBD1 (6 bases). This CDR3 region has 15 residues. Per the germline V gene, CDR1 is MNHEY and CDR2 is SMNVEV (reference sequence). The V gene lost 6 bases and the J gene lost 7 bases, with 21 bases spanning the gap.